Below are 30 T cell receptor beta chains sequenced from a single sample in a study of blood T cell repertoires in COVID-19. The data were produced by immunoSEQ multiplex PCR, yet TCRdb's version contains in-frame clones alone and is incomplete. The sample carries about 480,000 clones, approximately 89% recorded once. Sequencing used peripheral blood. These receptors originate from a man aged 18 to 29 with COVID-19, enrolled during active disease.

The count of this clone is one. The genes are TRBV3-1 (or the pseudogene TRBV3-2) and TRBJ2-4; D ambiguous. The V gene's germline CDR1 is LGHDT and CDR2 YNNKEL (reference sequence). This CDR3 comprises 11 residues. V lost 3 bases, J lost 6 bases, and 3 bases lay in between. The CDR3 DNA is TGTGCCAGCAGCCAGGCAAACATTCAGTACTTC. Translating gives CASSQANIQYF.

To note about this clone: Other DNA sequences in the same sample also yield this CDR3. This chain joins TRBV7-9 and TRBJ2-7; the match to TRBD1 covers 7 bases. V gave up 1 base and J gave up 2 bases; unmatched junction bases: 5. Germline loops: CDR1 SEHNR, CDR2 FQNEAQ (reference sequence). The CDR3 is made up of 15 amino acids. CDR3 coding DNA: TGTGCCAGCAGCTTAGTAGGGGGCACCACCTACGAGCAGTACTTC. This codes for CASSLVGGTTYEQYF.

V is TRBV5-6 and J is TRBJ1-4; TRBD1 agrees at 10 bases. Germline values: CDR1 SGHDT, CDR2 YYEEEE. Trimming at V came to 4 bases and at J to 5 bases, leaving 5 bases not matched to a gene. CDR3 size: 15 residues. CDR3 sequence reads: CASSQPGQGNEKLFF. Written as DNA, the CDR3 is TGTGCCAGCAGCCAACCGGGACAGGGGAATGAAAAACTGTTTTTT.

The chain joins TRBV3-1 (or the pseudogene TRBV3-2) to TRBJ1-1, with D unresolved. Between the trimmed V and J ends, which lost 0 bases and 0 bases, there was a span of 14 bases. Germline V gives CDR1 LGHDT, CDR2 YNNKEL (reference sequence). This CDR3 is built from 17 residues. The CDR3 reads CASSQDGITDMNTEAFF. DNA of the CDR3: TGTGCCAGCAGCCAAGATGGTATCACAGATATGAACACTGAAGCTTTCTTT.

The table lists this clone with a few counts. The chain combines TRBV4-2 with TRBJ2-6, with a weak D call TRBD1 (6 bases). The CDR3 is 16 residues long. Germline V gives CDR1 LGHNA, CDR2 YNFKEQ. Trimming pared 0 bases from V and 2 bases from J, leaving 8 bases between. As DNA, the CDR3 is TGTGCCAGCAGCCAAGATGGGGGCGCTGGGGCCAACGTCCTGACTTTC. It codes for CASSQDGGAGANVLTF.

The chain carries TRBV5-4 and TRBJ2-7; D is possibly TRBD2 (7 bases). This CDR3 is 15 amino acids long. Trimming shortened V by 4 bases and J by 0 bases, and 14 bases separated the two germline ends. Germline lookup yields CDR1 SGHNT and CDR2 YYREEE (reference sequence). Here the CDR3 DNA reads TGTGCCAGCAGCATAGGGAGGGACAACTCCTACGAGCAGTACTTC. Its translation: CASSIGRDNSYEQYF.

The CDR3 DNA follows: TGTGCCAGTAGGTCTTGGGGGGGCGAGACCCAGTACTTC. Protein product: CASRSWGGETQYF. V gene TRBV19 combines with J gene TRBJ2-5, with D perhaps TRBD2 (7 bases). The V end was cut by 6 bases, the J end by 5 bases, with 13 bases between. Germline CDR1 is LNHDA and CDR2 is SQIVND (reference sequence). The CDR3 length is 13 residues.

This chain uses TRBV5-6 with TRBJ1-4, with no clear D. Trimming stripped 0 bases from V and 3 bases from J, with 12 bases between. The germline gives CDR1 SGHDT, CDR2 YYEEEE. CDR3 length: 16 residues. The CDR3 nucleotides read TGTGCCAGCAGCTTGGGCGGAAGCTTGGCTAATGAAAAACTGTTTTTT. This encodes CASSLGGSLANEKLFF. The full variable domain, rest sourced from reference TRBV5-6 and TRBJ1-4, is DAGVTQSPTHLIKTRGQQVTLRCSPKSGHDTVSWYQQALGQGPQFIFQYYEEEERQRGNFPDRFSGHQFPNYSSELNVNALLLGDSALYLCASSLGGSLANEKLFFGSGTQLSVL.

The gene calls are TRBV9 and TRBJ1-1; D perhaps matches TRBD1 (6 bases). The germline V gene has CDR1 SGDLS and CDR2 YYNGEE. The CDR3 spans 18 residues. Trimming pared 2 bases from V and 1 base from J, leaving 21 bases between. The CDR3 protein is CASSVSSSGTGKNTEAFF. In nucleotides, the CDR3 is TGTGCCAGCAGCGTTAGCTCCTCCGGCACAGGGAAGAACACTGAAGCTTTCTTT.

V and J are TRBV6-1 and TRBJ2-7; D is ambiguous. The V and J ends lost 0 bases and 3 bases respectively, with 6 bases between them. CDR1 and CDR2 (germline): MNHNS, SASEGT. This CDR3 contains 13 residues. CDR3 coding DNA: TGTGCCAGCAGTGAAGCATCCGGCTACGAGCAGTACTTC. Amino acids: CASSEASGYEQYF.

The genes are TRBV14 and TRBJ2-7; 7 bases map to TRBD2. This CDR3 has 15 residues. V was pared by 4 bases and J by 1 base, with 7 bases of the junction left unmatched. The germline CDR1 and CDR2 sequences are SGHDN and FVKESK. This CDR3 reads CASSPRLAGSYEQYF. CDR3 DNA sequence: TGTGCCAGCAGCCCGCGACTAGCTGGGTCCTACGAGCAGTACTTC.

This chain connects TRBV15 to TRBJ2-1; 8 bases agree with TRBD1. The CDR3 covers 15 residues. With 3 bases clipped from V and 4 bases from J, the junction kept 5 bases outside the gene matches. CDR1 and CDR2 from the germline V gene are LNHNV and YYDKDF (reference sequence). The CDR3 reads CATSSAGQAYNEQFF. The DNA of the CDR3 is TGTGCCACCAGCAGCGCGGGACAGGCGTACAATGAGCAGTTCTTC.

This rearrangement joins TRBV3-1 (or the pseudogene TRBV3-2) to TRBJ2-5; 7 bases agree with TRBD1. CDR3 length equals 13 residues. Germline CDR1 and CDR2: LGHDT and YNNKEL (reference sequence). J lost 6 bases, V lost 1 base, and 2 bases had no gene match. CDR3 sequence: CASSQGQGQTQYF. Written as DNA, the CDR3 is TGTGCCAGCAGCCAAGGACAGGGACAGACCCAGTACTTC.

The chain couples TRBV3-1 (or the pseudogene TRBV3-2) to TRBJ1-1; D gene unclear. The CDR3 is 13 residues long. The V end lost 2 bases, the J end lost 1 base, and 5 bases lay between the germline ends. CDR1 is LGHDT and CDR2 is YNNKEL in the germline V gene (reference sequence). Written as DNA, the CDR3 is TGTGCCAGCAGCCAACTTCCGAACACTGAAGCTTTCTTT. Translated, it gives CASSQLPNTEAFF.

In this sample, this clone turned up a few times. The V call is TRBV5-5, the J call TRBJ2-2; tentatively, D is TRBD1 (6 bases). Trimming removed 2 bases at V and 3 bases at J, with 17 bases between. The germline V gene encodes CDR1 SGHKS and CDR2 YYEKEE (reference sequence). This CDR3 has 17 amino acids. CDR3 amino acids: CASSLSTVQGDTGELFF. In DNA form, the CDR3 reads TGTGCCAGCAGCTTAAGTACGGTACAGGGCGACACCGGGGAGCTGTTTTTT.

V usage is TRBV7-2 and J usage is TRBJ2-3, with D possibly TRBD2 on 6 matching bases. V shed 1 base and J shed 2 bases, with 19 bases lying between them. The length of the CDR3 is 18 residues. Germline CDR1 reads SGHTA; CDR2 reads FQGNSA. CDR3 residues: CASSLEPTWRATTDTQYF. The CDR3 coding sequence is TGTGCCAGCAGCTTAGAACCCACATGGAGGGCTACCACAGATACGCAGTATTTT.

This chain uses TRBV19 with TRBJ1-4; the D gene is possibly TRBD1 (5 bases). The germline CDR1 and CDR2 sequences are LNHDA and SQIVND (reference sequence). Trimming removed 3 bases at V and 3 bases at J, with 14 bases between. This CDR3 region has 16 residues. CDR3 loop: CASSIFNRGSNEKLFF. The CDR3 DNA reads TGTGCCAGTAGTATTTTTAATCGGGGGTCTAATGAAAAACTGTTTTTT. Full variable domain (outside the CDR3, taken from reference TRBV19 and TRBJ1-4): DGGITQSPKYLFRKEGQNVTLSCEQNLNHDAMYWYRQDPGQGLRLIYYSQIVNDFQKGDIAEGYSVSREKKESFPLTVTSAQKNPTAFYLCASSIFNRGSNEKLFFGSGTQLSVL.

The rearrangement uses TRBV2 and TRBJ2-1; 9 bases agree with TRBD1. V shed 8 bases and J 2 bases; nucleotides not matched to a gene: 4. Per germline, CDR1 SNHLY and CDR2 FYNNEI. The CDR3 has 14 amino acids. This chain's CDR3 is CASRDRATYNEQFF. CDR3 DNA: TGTGCCAGCCGGGACAGGGCGACCTACAATGAGCAGTTCTTC.

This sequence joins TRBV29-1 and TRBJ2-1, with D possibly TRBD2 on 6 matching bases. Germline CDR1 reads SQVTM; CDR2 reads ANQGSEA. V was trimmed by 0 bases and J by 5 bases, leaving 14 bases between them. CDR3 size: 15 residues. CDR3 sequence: CSVEDGDSSNNEQFF. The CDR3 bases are TGCAGCGTTGAAGACGGGGACTCCTCTAACAATGAGCAGTTCTTC.

The CDR3: CASSRVPGLAQETQYF. CDR3 DNA: TGTGCCAGCAGCCGCGTTCCGGGACTAGCCCAAGAGACCCAGTACTTC. V gene TRBV7-6 combines with J gene TRBJ2-5; 9 positions match TRBD2. The CDR3 runs 16 residues. Germline V CDR1 and CDR2: SGHVS, FNYEAQ. The V gene end was trimmed by 5 bases and the J gene end by 1 base; junction bases not matched to a gene: 8.

The CDR3 coding sequence is TGCGCCAGCAGCTTCCGGGACTCTTACAATGAGCAGTTCTTC. Translated, it gives CASSFRDSYNEQFF. V is TRBV5-1 and J is TRBJ2-1, with D possibly TRBD2 on 6 matching bases. The CDR3 covers 14 residues. Trimming pared 2 bases from V and 4 bases from J, leaving 10 bases between. From germline, CDR1 is SGHRS and CDR2 YFSETQ.

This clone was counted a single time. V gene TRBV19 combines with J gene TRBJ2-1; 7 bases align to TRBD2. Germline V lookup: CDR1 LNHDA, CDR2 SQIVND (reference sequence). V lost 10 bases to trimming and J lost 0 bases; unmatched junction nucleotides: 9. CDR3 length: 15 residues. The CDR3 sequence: CATSLWEGSYNEQFF. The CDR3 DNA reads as TGTGCCACCTCCCTTTGGGAGGGCTCCTACAATGAGCAGTTCTTC.

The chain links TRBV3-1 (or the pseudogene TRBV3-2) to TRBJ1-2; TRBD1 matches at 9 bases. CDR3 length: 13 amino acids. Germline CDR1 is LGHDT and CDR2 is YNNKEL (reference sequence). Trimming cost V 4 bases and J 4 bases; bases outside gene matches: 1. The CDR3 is CASSRQGVYGYTF. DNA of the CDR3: TGTGCCAGCAGCCGACAGGGGGTCTATGGCTACACCTTC.

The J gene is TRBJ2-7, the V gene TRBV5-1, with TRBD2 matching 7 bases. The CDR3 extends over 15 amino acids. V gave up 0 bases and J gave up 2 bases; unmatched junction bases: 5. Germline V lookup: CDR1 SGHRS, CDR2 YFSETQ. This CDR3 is CASSLVAGEAYEQYF. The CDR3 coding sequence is TGCGCCAGCAGCTTGGTGGCGGGGGAGGCCTACGAGCAGTACTTC.

In DNA form, the CDR3 reads TGTGCCAGCAGACGGGACAGGGGATCGGATGAGCAGTTCTTC. Translation: CASRRDRGSDEQFF. This chain links TRBV6-8 with TRBJ2-1; the match to TRBD1 covers 10 bases. The CDR3 loop spans 14 amino acids. V shed 6 bases and J 8 bases; nucleotides not matched to a gene: 7. Looked up from germline, CDR1 is MNHGY and CDR2 is SAAAGT.

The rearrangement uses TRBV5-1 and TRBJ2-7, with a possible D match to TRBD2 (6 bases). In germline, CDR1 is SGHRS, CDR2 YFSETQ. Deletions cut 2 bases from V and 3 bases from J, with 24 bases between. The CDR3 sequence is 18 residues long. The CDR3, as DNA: TGCGCCAGCAGCTTAGGGAAAGGAGCTCGCGGGGAAGACTACGAGCAGTACTTC. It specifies CASSLGKGARGEDYEQYF.

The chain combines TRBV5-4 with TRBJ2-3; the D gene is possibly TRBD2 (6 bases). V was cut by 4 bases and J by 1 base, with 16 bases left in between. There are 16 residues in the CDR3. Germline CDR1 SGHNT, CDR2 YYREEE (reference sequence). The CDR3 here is CASSVGRPTGTDTQYF. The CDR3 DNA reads TGTGCCAGCAGCGTTGGGAGGCCGACAGGCACAGATACGCAGTATTTT.

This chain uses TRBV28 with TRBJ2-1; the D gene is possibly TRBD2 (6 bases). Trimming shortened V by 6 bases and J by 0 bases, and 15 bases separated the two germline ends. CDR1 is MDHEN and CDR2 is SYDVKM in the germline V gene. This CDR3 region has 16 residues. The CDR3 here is CASSPTDGGSYNEQFF. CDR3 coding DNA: TGTGCCAGCAGCCCAACCGACGGGGGCTCCTACAATGAGCAGTTCTTC.

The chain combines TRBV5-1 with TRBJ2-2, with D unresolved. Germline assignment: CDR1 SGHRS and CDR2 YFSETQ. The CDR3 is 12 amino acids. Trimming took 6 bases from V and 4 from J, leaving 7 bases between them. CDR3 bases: TGCGCCAGCACTTGGGCCACCGGGGAGCTGTTTTTT. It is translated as CASTWATGELFF.

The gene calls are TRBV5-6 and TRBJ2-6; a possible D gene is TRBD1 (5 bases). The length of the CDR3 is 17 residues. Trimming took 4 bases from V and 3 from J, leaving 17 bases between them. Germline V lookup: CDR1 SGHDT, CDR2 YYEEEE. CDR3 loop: CASSPRGRVVGANVLTF. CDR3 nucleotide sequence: TGTGCCAGCAGCCCAAGGGGCAGGGTGGTTGGGGCCAACGTCCTGACTTTC.